Following are 17 T cell receptor beta chains from one sample sequenced in a study of shared clonotypes between healthy human individuals. Assay: immunoSEQ multiplex PCR; the TCRdb copy retains only in-frame clones and omits some. The table records about 820,000 clones, approximately 92% of them present only once. CD45RO-negative, CCR7-positively selected cells formed the naive CD8 fraction, excluding terminally differentiated effector memory CD45RA+ cells. The sample comprised naive CD8+ T cells sorted from blood. These receptors all stem from a man younger than 40 in good health.

V usage is TRBV4-1 and J usage is TRBJ1-2; D remains ambiguous. There are 15 residues in the CDR3. V was pared by 1 base and J by 3 bases, with 12 bases between. Germline V gives CDR1 MGHRA, CDR2 YSYEKL. CDR3 nucleotides: TGCGCCAGCAGCCAAGTTCACCCTAGGGACTATGGCTACACCTTC. It translates to CASSQVHPRDYGYTF.

The V call is TRBV4-1, the J call TRBJ2-2, with TRBD2 matching over 10 bases. There are 19 residues in the CDR3. Germline V gene sequence: CDR1 MGHRA, CDR2 YSYEKL. With 2 bases clipped from V and 5 bases from J, the junction kept 14 bases outside the gene matches. CDR3 coding DNA: TGCGCCAGCAGCCAACGGATAGTAGCTAGCGGGAGAAGGACCGGGGAGCTGTTTTTT. Its protein is CASSQRIVASGRRTGELFF.

Remarks on this clone: Within the sample, other DNA sequences also encode this same CDR3. The gene calls are TRBV4-1 and TRBJ2-3; tentatively, D is TRBD2 (6 bases). This CDR3 is 16 amino acids long. V lost 2 bases and J lost 0, with 12 bases in between. Germline V CDR1 and CDR2: MGHRA, YSYEKL. The CDR3 spells CASSQPTGTSTDTQYF. The DNA for the CDR3 is TGCGCCAGCAGCCAACCAACCGGGACTAGCACAGATACGCAGTATTTT.

The rearrangement links TRBV7-9 to TRBJ2-2; 14 nucleotides align to TRBD2. The ends lost 5 bases at V and 6 bases at J; junction bases unmatched: 11. This CDR3 contains 18 residues. The V gene's germline CDR1 is SEHNR and CDR2 FQNEAQ (reference sequence). For the CDR3, the DNA is TGTGCCAGCAGCCTCCCCGGGACTAGCGGGAGAAGCCCCGGGGAGCTGTTTTTT. This gives the protein CASSLPGTSGRSPGELFF.

This clone was picked up one time. This chain uses TRBV27 with TRBJ2-1, with TRBD2 identical over 10 bases. Germline lookup yields CDR1 MNHEY and CDR2 SMNVEV (reference sequence). This CDR3 has 17 amino acids. With 6 bases clipped from V and 1 base from J, the junction kept 9 bases outside the gene matches. The CDR3 DNA is TGTGCCAGCAGGGATGGAGCGGGAGGGCCTTCCTACAATGAGCAGTTCTTC. Protein sequence: CASRDGAGGPSYNEQFF.

The chain employs TRBV19 and TRBJ2-3; TRBD2 might be the D (5 bases). The length of the CDR3 is 13 residues. Germline CDR1 and CDR2: LNHDA and SQIVND (reference sequence). The germline V and J ends were trimmed by 1 base and 6 bases, with 8 bases remaining between them. The CDR3 loop reads CASSIVRGDTQYF. The DNA of the CDR3 is TGTGCCAGTAGTATAGTGAGAGGGGATACGCAGTATTTT.

This clone occurred a few times. The chain uses TRBV13 and TRBJ2-7, with 7 nucleotides matching TRBD1. The CDR3 loop spans 13 amino acids. The germline V gene encodes CDR1 PRHDT and CDR2 FYEKMQ (reference sequence). Trimming took 5 bases from V and 2 from J; bases not matched to a gene: 3. CDR3 in DNA: TGTGCCAGCAGCATAGACAGGGCCTACGAGCAGTACTTC. Protein sequence: CASSIDRAYEQYF.

The chain links TRBV7-2 to TRBJ2-4, with D possibly being TRBD1 (6 bases). The length of the CDR3 is 14 residues. CDR1 SGHTA and CDR2 FQGNSA come from the germline V gene. Trimming pared 2 bases from V and 7 bases from J, leaving 12 bases between. CDR3 nucleotides: TGTGCCAGCAGCTTAACTACAGGGCGGAACATTCAGTACTTC. The encoded protein is CASSLTTGRNIQYF. The full variable domain, in which reference TRBV7-2 and TRBJ2-4 provide the parts outside the CDR3, is GAGVSQSPSNKVTEKGKDVELRCDPISGHTALYWYRQSLGQGLEFLIYFQGNSAPDKSGLPSDRFSAERTGGSVSTLTIQRTQQEDSAVYLCASSLTTGRNIQYFGAGTRLSVL.

With respect to this clone: Distinct nucleotide sequences in the sample also encode this CDR3. The chain is built from TRBV7-9 and TRBJ2-1; D gene ambiguous. The CDR3 sequence is 12 residues long. Trimming took off 1 base at V and 5 bases at J, with 3 bases between the two ends. CDR1 SEHNR and CDR2 FQNEAQ come from the germline V gene (reference sequence). CDR3 residues: CASSLGHNEQFF. As DNA, the CDR3 is TGTGCCAGCAGCTTAGGGCACAATGAGCAGTTCTTC. Together with reference TRBV7-9 and TRBJ2-1, the CDR3 gives the full variable domain: DTGVSQNPRHKITKRGQNVTFRCDPISEHNRLYWYRQTLGQGPEFLTYFQNEAQLEKSRLLSDRFSAERPKGSFSTLEIQRTEQGDSAMYLCASSLGHNEQFFGPGTRLTVL.

The genes are TRBV19 and TRBJ2-1, with TRBD2 identical over 7 bases. There are 13 residues in the CDR3. Germline V gene data show CDR1 as LNHDA and CDR2 as SQIVND (reference sequence). After removal of 4 bases from V and 7 bases from J, the junction contained 4 bases not matched to a gene. CDR3 amino acids: CASSNSGWNEQFF. The CDR3 DNA sequence: TGTGCCAGTAGTAATAGCGGGTGGAATGAGCAGTTCTTC.

The V gene is TRBV7-9, the J gene TRBJ2-7; TRBD2 is a possible D gene (5 bases). Trimming removed 4 bases from V and 3 bases from J, with 13 bases in between. From germline, CDR1 is SEHNR and CDR2 FQNEAQ (reference sequence). The CDR3 covers 14 residues. This CDR3 is CASSSPVRGYEQYF. CDR3 nucleotides: TGTGCCAGCAGCTCGCCTGTTCGGGGCTACGAGCAGTACTTC.

V gene TRBV21-1 combines with J gene TRBJ2-1; TRBD1, the table's D call, was not compared with the DNA. TRBV21-1 represents a pseudogene. The CDR3 runs 14 residues. CDR3 loop: CASTGTGKGNEQFF. The CDR3 DNA reads as TGTGCCAGCACTGGGACAGGGAAGGGCAATGAGCAGTTCTTC.

The CDR3 loop is CASSLLAGGLNEQYF. The CDR3 DNA is TGTGCCAGCAGCTTACTAGCGGGAGGTTTGAACGAGCAGTACTTC. The chain recombines TRBV7-2 with TRBJ2-7, with 11 bases aligning to TRBD2. V dropped 2 bases and J dropped 5; count of bases not matched to a gene: 5. This CDR3 has 15 amino acids. Germline values: CDR1 SGHTA, CDR2 FQGNSA. Full variable domain (rest looked up from reference TRBV7-2 and TRBJ2-7): GAGVSQSPSNKVTEKGKDVELRCDPISGHTALYWYRQSLGQGLEFLIYFQGNSAPDKSGLPSDRFSAERTGGSVSTLTIQRTQQEDSAVYLCASSLLAGGLNEQYFGPGTRLTVT.

The J gene is TRBJ1-5, the V gene TRBV7-8, with 11 bases that match TRBD1. CDR3 length equals 15 residues. Germline trimming cut 1 base from V and 6 bases from J; bases unmatched to any gene: 2. Per germline, CDR1 SGHVS and CDR2 FQNEAQ. This CDR3 reads CASSLVGTGGQPQHF. The DNA for the CDR3 is TGTGCCAGCAGCTTAGTAGGGACAGGGGGTCAGCCCCAGCATTTT. Combining the CDR3 with reference TRBV7-8 and TRBJ1-5 gives the whole variable domain GAGVSQSPRYKVAKRGQDVALRCDPISGHVSLFWYQQALGQGPEFLTYFQNEAQLDKSGLPSDRFFAERPEGSVSTLKIQRTQQEDSAVYLCASSLVGTGGQPQHFGDGTRLSIL.

The J gene is TRBJ2-5, the V gene TRBV6-1; no clear D. Germline CDR1 reads MNHNS; CDR2 reads SASEGT. CDR3 size: 16 residues. V was cut by 3 bases and J by 7 bases, with 21 bases left in between. CDR3 sequence (DNA): TGTGCCAGCAGTGATTCCATGATGGGCCCGACGGGGACCCAGTACTTC. Its protein is CASSDSMMGPTGTQYF.

The V and J genes are TRBV6-5 and TRBJ2-5, with a weak D call TRBD2 (7 bases). This CDR3 is 14 amino acids long. Germline V lookup: CDR1 MNHEY, CDR2 SVGAGI. V was pared by 6 bases and J by 2 bases, with 13 bases between. CDR3 nucleotides: TGTGCCAGCAGCCCCGGGGGGCTGCAAGAGACCCAGTACTTC. Protein sequence: CASSPGGLQETQYF.

This chain connects TRBV28 to TRBJ2-7; TRBD2 might be the D (5 bases). The CDR3 spans 16 residues. V lost 4 bases and J 0 bases, leaving 16 bases between the germline ends. Germline CDR1 is MDHEN and CDR2 is SYDVKM. CDR3 region: CASSYLASQSSYEQYF. DNA of the CDR3: TGTGCCAGCAGTTATTTAGCTAGCCAGAGCTCCTACGAGCAGTACTTC.